The rows below give T cell receptor beta chains drawn from one sample of a study of T cell repertoires in cytomegalovirus infection. From the reads, TCRdb called clonotypes with MiXCR, one entry per CDR3 protein. The data contain a few hundred thousand distinct CDR3 sequences, roughly 13% of them singletons. Sequenced sample: PBMCs. The receptor source for this set is a human donor in good health (CMV status not recorded). Some clones in this sample may be carry-over from other donors' samples. Both conserved end residues are part of each CDR3. D genes are given only for firm matches. A row's size may be missing; if present it is once, few, many or a size class.

abundance,j_gene,d_gene,v_gene,CDR3aa,CDR3nt
few,TRBJ2-3,.,TRBV20-1,CSAKNRATSTDTQYF,TGCAGTGCCAAAAACAGGGCCACTAGCACAGATACGCAGTATTTT
few,TRBJ2-5,.,TRBV20-1,CSPQGGETQYF,TGCAGCCCACAGGGGGGGGAGACCCAGTACTTC
.,TRBJ2-1,TRBD2,TRBV4-2,CASSQDMAGTSGSNEQFF,TGTGCCAGCAGCCAAGATATGGCCGGGACTAGCGGGTCGAATGAGCAGTTCTTC
many,TRBJ2-7,.,TRBV7-6,CASSLRAETLEQYF,TGTGCCAGCAGCTTAAGGGCCGAAACCCTCGAGCAGTACTTC
many,TRBJ1-6,.,TRBV6-6,CASSYTETYNSPLHF,TGTGCCAGCAGTTATACGGAGACCTATAATTCACCCCTCCACTTT
many,TRBJ2-2,TRBD1,TRBV11-2,CASSFPAPTGFTGELFF,TGTGCCAGCAGCTTTCCTGCTCCGACAGGGTTCACCGGGGAGCTGTTTTTT
few,TRBJ1-1,.,TRBV29-1,CSVHGANTEAFF,TGCAGCGTTCATGGAGCGAACACTGAAGCTTTCTTT
.,TRBJ1-5,TRBD1,TRBV6-5,CASSPDRGLNQPQHF,TGTGCCAGCAGTCCCGACAGGGGCTTAAATCAGCCCCAGCATTTT
few,TRBJ1-1,.,TRBV2,CASSEVGRIMNTEAFF,TGTGCCAGCAGTGAGGTGGGACGGATAATGAACACTGAAGCTTTCTTT
.,TRBJ1-1,.,TRBV5-1,CASSFLQGMNTEAFF,TGCGCCAGCAGCTTCCTACAGGGTATGAACACTGAAGCTTTCTTT
few,TRBJ2-2,TRBD1,TRBV5-5,CASSSGQGWNTGELFF,TGTGCCAGCAGCTCGGGACAGGGGTGGAACACCGGGGAGCTGTTTTTT
many,TRBJ2-4,.,TRBV7-2,CASSLVRQAGNIQYF,TGTGCCAGCAGCTTAGTGAGACAGGCTGGGAACATTCAGTACTTC
many,TRBJ2-7,TRBD2,TRBV7-2,CASSPGLASEQYF,TGTGCCAGCAGCCCCGGACTAGCGAGCGAGCAGTACTTC
many,TRBJ2-1,.,TRBV11-2,CASSSPRDGNEQFF,TGTGCCAGCAGCTCCCCCCGGGACGGCAATGAGCAGTTCTTC
few,TRBJ2-5,.,TRBV5-7,CASSLVVSSRRGRLPLQETQYF,TGTGCCAGCAGCTTGGTTGTTTCCTCCCGGCGGGGGCGACTCCCGTTACAAGAGACCCAGTACTTC
.,TRBJ2-1,.,TRBV19,CASRPQDTSSYNEQFF,TGTGCCAGTAGGCCCCAGGACACGAGCTCCTACAATGAGCAGTTCTTC
.,TRBJ2-7,.,TRBV6-2/TRBV6-3,CASSYIGQYEQYF,TGTGCCAGCAGTTACATCGGCCAGTACGAGCAGTACTTC
.,TRBJ2-7,TRBD1,TRBV20-1,CSAPGQARQGQYF,TGCAGTGCACCCGGACAGGCGCGGCAGGGGCAGTACTTC
few,TRBJ1-2,.,TRBV15,CATSRDSRDGGYGYTF,TGTGCCACCAGCAGAGATTCTCGGGACGGCGGATATGGCTACACCTTC
many,TRBJ2-1,.,TRBV7-2,CASSSTTYNEQFF,TGTGCCAGCAGCTCAACCACGTACAATGAGCAGTTCTTC
many,TRBJ2-1,TRBD1,TRBV7-9,CASSLGQGGFEQFF,TGTGCCAGCAGCTTGGGACAGGGGGGCTTTGAGCAGTTCTTC
few,TRBJ2-5,.,TRBV28,CASSSWQGETQYF,TGTGCCAGCAGTTCGTGGCAGGGGGAGACCCAGTACTTC
.,TRBJ2-7,.,TRBV7-6,CASSLEWVRSGEQYF,TGTGCCAGCAGCTTAGAGTGGGTCAGGTCCGGCGAGCAGTACTTC
few,TRBJ2-1,TRBD2,TRBV7-9,CASKGGLAGERENEQFF,TGTGCCAGCAAGGGAGGGCTAGCGGGAGAGCGGGAGAATGAGCAGTTCTTC
.,TRBJ2-5,.,TRBV5-4,CASSSDNGETQYF,TGTGCCAGCAGCTCCGACAACGGAGAGACCCAGTACTTC
.,TRBJ2-7,TRBD2,TRBV11-2,CATSAQVGAGGEQYF,TGTGCCACCAGTGCCCAAGTCGGAGCGGGGGGCGAGCAGTACTTC
many,TRBJ2-3,.,TRBV7-3,CASSSRTHTDTQYF,TGTGCCAGCAGCTCCCGGACCCACACAGATACGCAGTATTTT
.,TRBJ2-7,TRBD2,TRBV20-1,CSARLRASGNYEQYF,TGCAGTGCTAGATTAAGGGCTAGCGGGAACTACGAGCAGTACTTC
few,TRBJ2-5,TRBD2,TRBV6-5,CASRRLAGGNQETQYF,TGTGCCAGCAGGAGACTAGCGGGGGGAAACCAAGAGACCCAGTACTTC
.,TRBJ1-5,TRBD1,TRBV24-1,CATARDRDYAEPQHF,TGTGCCACCGCCCGGGACAGGGACTACGCGGAGCCCCAGCATTTT
.,TRBJ1-6,.,TRBV4-1,CASSSSGVFGSPLHF,TGCGCCAGTTCTTCGTCCGGGGTTTTCGGTTCACCCCTCCACTTT
.,TRBJ1-1,.,TRBV5-1,CASSSGGFEAFF,TGCGCCAGCAGCTCGGGAGGGTTTGAAGCTTTCTTT
.,TRBJ2-2,.,TRBV2,CASSEVYAGELFF,TGTGCCAGCAGTGAGGTTTACGCCGGGGAGCTGTTTTTT
.,TRBJ1-5,.,TRBV10-3,CAISEGPTPSNQPQHF,TGTGCCATCAGTGAAGGTCCGACACCTAGCAATCAGCCCCAGCATTTT
.,TRBJ1-2,.,TRBV29-1,CSAGTPNYGYTF,TGCAGCGCCGGGACACCTAACTATGGCTACACCTTC
.,TRBJ2-3,.,TRBV15,CATSRRVGGGDADTQYF,TGTGCCACCAGCAGACGAGTAGGTGGAGGGGATGCAGATACGCAGTATTTT
.,TRBJ1-1,.,TRBV7-9,CASSRYRGLNTEAFF,TGTGCCAGCAGCCGATACCGGGGGTTGAACACTGAAGCTTTCTTT
medium-sized,TRBJ1-6,.,TRBV7-2,CASSLLGLNNSPLHF,TGTGCCAGCAGCTTACTTGGACTTAACAATTCACCCCTCCACTTT
few,TRBJ2-7,TRBD2,TRBV25-1,CASSAPGLATHEQYF,TGTGCCAGCAGTGCCCCGGGACTAGCGACCCACGAGCAGTACTTC
many,TRBJ2-5,TRBD2,TRBV28,CASTGSGTSAEGLQETQYF,TGTGCCAGTACCGGGTCTGGGACTAGCGCGGAGGGGCTACAAGAGACCCAGTACTTC
many,TRBJ1-1,.,TRBV7-9,CASSSDGGEAFF,TGTGCCAGCAGCTCGGACGGAGGTGAAGCTTTCTTT